This T cell receptor (beta chain) stems from a study of shared clonotypes between healthy human individuals. About the study: The study used three CD4 naive, three CD4 memory, two CD8 naive and one CD8 memory plate per donor.

Germline-derived CDR1 and CDR2 are MDHEN and SYDVKM. The ends lost 4 bases at V and 3 bases at J; junction bases unmatched: 5. CDR3 length: 14 amino acids. Study-wide findings and caveats: Shared clonotypes: about 5% naive CD4, under 4% naive CD8, over 2% memory CD4, over 0.3% memory CD8. On the whole, naive subsets had larger estimated richness than memory subsets had.

Several immunoSEQ plates held equal portions of the genomic DNA taken from each subset. Data came from immunoSEQ multiplex PCR; TCRdb stores just in-frame clones and leaves some out. Of approximately 320,000 clones in the sample, roughly 84% are singletons; the top ten hold roughly 15%. As concerns this clone: The antigen is not known.

What was sequenced was memory CD8+ T cells sorted from blood. Described subset: CD45RO+ cells pooled with CCR7-negative TemRA cells. The receptor's source is a man aged 18 to 30 in good health. The chain uses TRBV28 and TRBJ2-7, with TRBD2 matching over 8 bases. The CDR3 protein is CASSSHRGGYEQYF. In DNA, the CDR3 is TGTGCCAGCAGTTCCCACCGGGGGGGCTACGAGCAGTACTTC. The whole variable domain, remainder taken from reference TRBV28 and TRBJ2-7, is DVKVTQSSRYLVKRTGEKVFLECVQDMDHENMFWYRQDPGLGLRLIYFSYDVKMKEKGDIPEGYSVSREKKERFSLILESASTNQTSMYLCASSSHRGGYEQYFGPGTRLTVT.